The present T cell receptor beta chain was sequenced within a study of shared clonotypes between healthy human individuals. Study overall: CD4 naive and memory got three plates each, CD8 naive two, CD8 memory one. Study-level results: Some naive CD4 clonotypes, 4% to 6%, turned up in common across a handful of donors. The low donor count limited represented genetic and exposure-history diversity. The generation probabilities recorded for non-shared clonotypes fell below those of clonotypes shared by all four donors.

Assay used: immunoSEQ multiplex PCR; TCRdb lists only in-frame clones, some missing. The sample has more than 2 million clones; 85% to 95% are singletons. Of note for this clone: Its antigen is unknown.

Cells designated naive CD8 were CD45RO-negative and were positively selected for CCR7, with terminally differentiated effector memory CD45RA+ cells excluded. Trimming cost V 4 bases and J 6 bases; bases outside gene matches: 11. The CDR3 covers 15 residues. Germline assignment: CDR1 SGDLS and CDR2 YYNGEE. The receptor was isolated from a man aged 18 to 30 in good health. Material for sequencing was naive CD8+ T cells sorted from blood. V usage is TRBV9 and J usage is TRBJ1-2; 8 positions agree with TRBD1. CDR3 sequence reads: CASSSQGAGIDGYTF. CDR3 nucleotide sequence: TGTGCCAGCAGCTCTCAGGGGGCGGGGATAGATGGCTACACCTTC.